Given below is one TCR beta chain in context. A few counts support this clone. There is no known antigen for this receptor. Base qualities are not recorded, but no much larger clone differs from it by a single base. What the time point label conveys for this sample: blood 2 weeks post-SBRT. The treatment or condition tag for this specimen amounts to: 15 Gy SBRT to primary tumor, nephrectomy 4 weeks later. To follow tumor-enriched clonotypes, peripheral blood was collected serially from radiation-treated patients at baseline and again at 2 weeks and 4 weeks after SBRT. Every patient's renal cell carcinoma showed clear cell pathology. The QIAamp DNA Blood Mini Kit (Qiagen) was used to prepare genomic DNA for TCR sequencing. Samples were included in the analyses only if all quality control checks were passed. CDR1 and CDR2 (MNHEY, SMNVEV) derive from the germline V gene (reference sequence). Including the terminal cysteine and phenylalanine, the CDR3 comprises 13 residues. Just CDR3 DNA is preserved here, 39 bases in frame from base 1. V loses 5 bases, J loses 0 bases, and the germline ends lie 7 bases apart.

The source of the sample is a study of radiation and T cells in renal cell carcinoma (dated by TCRdb to 2020 to 2022). About the investigation overall: The samples were drawn from a clinical trial, where primary renal cell carcinomas were treated with 15 Gy of stereotactic body radiation therapy and then removed by nephrectomy 4 weeks afterward. TCR beta sequencing covered 55 or so samples in total, comprising 25 or so tumors and around 27 peripheral blood samples. Across all 53 samples, around 4,000,000 unique CDR3 nucleotide sequences, encoding 2,658,974 unique CDR3 amino acid sequences, were identified.

Following the manufacturer's recommendations, the immunoSEQ kit was used to generate TCR beta libraries from genomic DNA. For library preparation, a first multiplex PCR was performed with proprietary primers, followed by a second PCR in which unique barcodes were added, and bead cleanups were performed after each round. Each sample batch included a kit-provided positive control reaction and a negative control reaction. The final libraries were assessed on an Agilent 4200 TapeStation D1000 ScreenTape, pooled by volume, and quantified by qPCR. Sequencing ran on an Illumina NextSeq500 with a MidOutput 150-cycle cartridge, using 156 Read1 and 15 Index1 cycles with kit custom primers. The pooled library was loaded at about 1 pM, with a roughly 20% PhiX control spiked in. Under the source paper's analysis protocol: Vendor-processed data were analyzed in R, with a clonotype defined as all T cells sharing the same CDR3 nucleotide sequence. For clone abundance analyses, frequencies were normalized to the 10,000 most abundant clones in each sample. Public T cell clones, which averaged fewer than five per sample, were removed prior to analysis. Tumor-enriched and baseline blood-enriched clonotypes were defined by at least a 32-fold difference in abundance between compartments. A beta-binomial differential abundance model was applied to find clonotypes that expanded or contracted between blood time points. The Baroni-Urbani and Buser coefficient was used to measure tumor-blood repertoire similarity, and groups were compared with two-tailed Wilcoxon tests in R. TCRdb limited this immuneACCESS table to in-frame rearrangements with V and J called. A share of clones is missing; checked studies link under half to unresolved V genes, and the rest is unexplained. The V and J calls and clone size are taken from that table; D and trimming were inferred from the DNA. The sample yields 70,000 to 80,000 clones; approximately 86% were counted once. Of the sample, approximately 22% is held by the ten largest clones.

On the study overall, not on this receptor specifically: Changes in the blood repertoire were not tracked past 4 weeks after treatment. Because pretreatment tumor biopsies were not available, the study could not determine whether clonotypes were already present within the tumor at baseline. With a single-armed trial design, the study had no way to address how radiation dose or scheduling affects the TCR repertoire. An increase in top tumor clonotypes in blood was observed from baseline to 2 weeks post-radiation, followed by contraction by 4 weeks, which was taken to suggest transient expansion of tumor-resident clones.

The receptor chain draws on TRBV27 and TRBJ1-1, with the D gene not clear enough to name. The receptor was derived from a woman aged 50 to 65 with renal cell carcinoma. Sequences were derived from blood, sampled from a patient whose treatment included radiotherapy and nephrectomy. The base sequence is TGTGCCAGCAGTCCTCTGATGAACACTGAAGCTTTCTTT. It translates to CASSPLMNTEAFF.